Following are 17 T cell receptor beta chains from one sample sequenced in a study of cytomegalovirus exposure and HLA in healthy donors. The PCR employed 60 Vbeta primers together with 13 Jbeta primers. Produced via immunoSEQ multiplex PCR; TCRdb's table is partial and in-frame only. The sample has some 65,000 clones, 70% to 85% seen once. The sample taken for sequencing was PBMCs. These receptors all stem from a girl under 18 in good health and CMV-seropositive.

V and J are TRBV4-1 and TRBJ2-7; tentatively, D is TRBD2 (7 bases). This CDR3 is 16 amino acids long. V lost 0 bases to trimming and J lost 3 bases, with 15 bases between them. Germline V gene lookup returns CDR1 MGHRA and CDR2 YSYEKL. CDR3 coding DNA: TGCGCCAGCAGCCAAGAATTTGCGGGGGCCGTCTACGAGCAGTACTTC. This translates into CASSQEFAGAVYEQYF.

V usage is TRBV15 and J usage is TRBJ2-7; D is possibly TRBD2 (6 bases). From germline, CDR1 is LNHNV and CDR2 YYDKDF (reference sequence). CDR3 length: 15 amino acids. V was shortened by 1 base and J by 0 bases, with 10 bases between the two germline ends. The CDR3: CATSRGRGFSYEQYF. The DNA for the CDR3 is TGTGCCACCAGCAGAGGTCGGGGGTTCTCCTACGAGCAGTACTTC.

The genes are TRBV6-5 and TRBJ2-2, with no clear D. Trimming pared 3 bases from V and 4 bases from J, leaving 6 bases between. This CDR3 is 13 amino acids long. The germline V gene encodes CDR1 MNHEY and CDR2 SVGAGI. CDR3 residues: CASSYLRTGELFF. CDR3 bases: TGTGCCAGCAGTTATCTTCGCACCGGGGAGCTGTTTTTT.

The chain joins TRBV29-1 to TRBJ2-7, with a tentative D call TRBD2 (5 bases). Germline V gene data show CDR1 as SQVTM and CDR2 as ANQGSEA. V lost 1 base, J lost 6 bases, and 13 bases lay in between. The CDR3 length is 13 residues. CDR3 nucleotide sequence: TGCAGCGTTGAAGGGCAGCTGGCGGGCGAGCAGTACTTC. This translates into CSVEGQLAGEQYF.

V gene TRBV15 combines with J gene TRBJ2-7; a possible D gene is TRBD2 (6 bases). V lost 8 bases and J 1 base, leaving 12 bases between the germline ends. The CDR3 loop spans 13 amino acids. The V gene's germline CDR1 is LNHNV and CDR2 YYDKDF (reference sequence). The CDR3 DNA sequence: TGTGCCACCGCGAGACTAGTATCCTACGAGCAGTACTTC. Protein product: CATARLVSYEQYF.

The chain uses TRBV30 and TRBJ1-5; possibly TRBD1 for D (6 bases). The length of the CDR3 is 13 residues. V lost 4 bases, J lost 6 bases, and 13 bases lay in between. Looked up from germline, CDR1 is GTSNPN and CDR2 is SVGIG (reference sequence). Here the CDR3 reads CAWNGGAGQPQHF. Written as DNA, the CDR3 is TGTGCCTGGAATGGGGGGGCCGGTCAGCCCCAGCATTTT.

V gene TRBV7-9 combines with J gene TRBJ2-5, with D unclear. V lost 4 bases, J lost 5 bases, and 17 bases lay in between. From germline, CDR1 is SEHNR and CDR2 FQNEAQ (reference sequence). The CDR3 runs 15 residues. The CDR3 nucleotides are TGTGCCAGCAGCTCCCTCGTTCGAGGCTCGGAGACCCAGTACTTC. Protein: CASSSLVRGSETQYF. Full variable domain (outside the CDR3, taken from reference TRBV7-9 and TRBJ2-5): DTGVSQNPRHKITKRGQNVTFRCDPISEHNRLYWYRQTLGQGPEFLTYFQNEAQLEKSRLLSDRFSAERPKGSFSTLEIQRTEQGDSAMYLCASSSLVRGSETQYFGPGTRLLVL.

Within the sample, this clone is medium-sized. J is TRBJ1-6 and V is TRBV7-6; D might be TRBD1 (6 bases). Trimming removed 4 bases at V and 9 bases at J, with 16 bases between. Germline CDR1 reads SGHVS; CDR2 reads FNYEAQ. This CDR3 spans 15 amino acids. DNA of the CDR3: TGTGCCAGCAGCTATGGCCGGGACATGAGTTCACCCCTCCACTTT. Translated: CASSYGRDMSSPLHF.

CDR3 in DNA: TGTGCCGTACAGGGGGCCACAGATACGCAGTATTTT. It codes for CAVQGATDTQYF. The V gene is TRBV28, the J gene TRBJ2-3; 9 nucleotides align to TRBD1. The CDR3 length is 12 residues. In germline, CDR1 is MDHEN, CDR2 SYDVKM. Trimming took 11 bases from V and 2 from J; bases not matched to a gene: 2.

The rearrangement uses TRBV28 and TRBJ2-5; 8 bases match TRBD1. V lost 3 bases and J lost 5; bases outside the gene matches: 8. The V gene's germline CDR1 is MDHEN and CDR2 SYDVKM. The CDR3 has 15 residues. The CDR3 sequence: CASSFNTGGKETQYF. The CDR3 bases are TGTGCCAGCAGTTTTAACACAGGGGGAAAGGAGACCCAGTACTTC.

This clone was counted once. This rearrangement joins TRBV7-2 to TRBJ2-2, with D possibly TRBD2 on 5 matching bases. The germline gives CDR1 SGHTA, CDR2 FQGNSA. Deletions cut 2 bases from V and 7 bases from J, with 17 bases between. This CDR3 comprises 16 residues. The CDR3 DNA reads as TGTGCCAGCAGCTTACAACCGGGATCCTTCGGCGGGGAGCTGTTTTTT. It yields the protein CASSLQPGSFGGELFF.

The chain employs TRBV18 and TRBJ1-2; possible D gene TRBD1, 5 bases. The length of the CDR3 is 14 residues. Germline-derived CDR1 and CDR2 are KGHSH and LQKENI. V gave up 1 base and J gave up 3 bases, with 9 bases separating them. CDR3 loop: CASSPQTQDYGYTF. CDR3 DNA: TGTGCCAGCTCACCACAGACACAGGACTATGGCTACACCTTC.

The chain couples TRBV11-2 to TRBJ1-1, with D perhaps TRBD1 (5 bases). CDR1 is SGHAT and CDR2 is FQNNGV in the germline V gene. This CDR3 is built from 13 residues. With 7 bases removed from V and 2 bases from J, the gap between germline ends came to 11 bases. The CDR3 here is CASTAGLNTEAFF. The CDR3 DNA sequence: TGTGCCAGCACCGCGGGGCTCAACACTGAAGCTTTCTTT.

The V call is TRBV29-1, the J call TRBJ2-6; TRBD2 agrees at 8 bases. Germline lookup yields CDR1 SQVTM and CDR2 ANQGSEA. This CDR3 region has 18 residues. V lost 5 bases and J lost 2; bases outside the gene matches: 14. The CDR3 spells CSVQGPGGGSAGANVLTF. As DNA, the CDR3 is TGCAGCGTTCAAGGGCCCGGGGGGGGATCGGCTGGGGCCAACGTCCTGACTTTC.

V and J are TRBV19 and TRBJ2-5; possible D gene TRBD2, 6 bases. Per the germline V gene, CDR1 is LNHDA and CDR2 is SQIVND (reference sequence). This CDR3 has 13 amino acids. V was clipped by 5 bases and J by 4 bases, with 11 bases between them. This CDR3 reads CASSSRRGETQYF. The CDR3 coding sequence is TGTGCCAGTAGTTCCCGGCGGGGAGAGACCCAGTACTTC. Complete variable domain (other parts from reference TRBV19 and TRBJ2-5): DGGITQSPKYLFRKEGQNVTLSCEQNLNHDAMYWYRQDPGQGLRLIYYSQIVNDFQKGDIAEGYSVSREKKESFPLTVTSAQKNPTAFYLCASSSRRGETQYFGPGTRLLVL.

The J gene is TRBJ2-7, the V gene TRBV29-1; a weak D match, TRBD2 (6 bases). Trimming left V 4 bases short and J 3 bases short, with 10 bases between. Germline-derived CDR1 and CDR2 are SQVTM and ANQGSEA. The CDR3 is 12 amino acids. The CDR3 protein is CSVVNSGYEQYF. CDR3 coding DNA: TGCAGCGTTGTTAATAGCGGCTACGAGCAGTACTTC.

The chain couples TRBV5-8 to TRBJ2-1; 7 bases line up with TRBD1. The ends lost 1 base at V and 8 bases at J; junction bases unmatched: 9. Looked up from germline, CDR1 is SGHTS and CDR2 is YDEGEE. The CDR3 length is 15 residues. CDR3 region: CASSLLTGFVDEQFF. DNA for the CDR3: TGTGCCAGCAGCTTGCTGACAGGGTTCGTCGATGAGCAGTTCTTC.